This is a list of T cell receptor beta chains from one sample in a study of blood T cell repertoires in COVID-19. Sequenced by immunoSEQ multiplex PCR; TCRdb stores in-frame clones only, minus some. The data contain more than 250,000 clones, roughly 89% of them singletons. The sequenced sample consisted of PBMCs or T cells enriched from blood (not recorded which). The receptors derive from a woman under 30 with acute COVID-19. Both conserved end residues are part of each CDR3. A D gene is named only where the DNA matches it firmly. The size of a clone is reported for some rows only, either as once, few or many, or as a class for expanded clones.

abundance	v_gene	d_gene	j_gene	CDR3nt	CDR3aa
-	TRBV3-1/TRBV3-2	-	TRBJ2-1	TGTGCCAGCAGCCAAGATCTAAGAGAAAGCTCCTACAATGAGCAGTTCTTC	CASSQDLRESSYNEQFF
-	TRBV18	-	TRBJ2-5	TGTGCCAGCTCAACACGGCAGGGGTTGCAAGAGACCCAGTACTTC	CASSTRQGLQETQYF
-	TRBV12-3/TRBV12-4	TRBD2	TRBJ2-3	TGTGCCAGCTCGACTAGCGGAGGGGATACGCAGTATTTT	CASSTSGGDTQYF
-	TRBV5-1	TRBD1	TRBJ1-2	TGCGCCACTACAGGGGGCGCGGGCAACTATGGCTACACCTTC	CATTGGAGNYGYTF
-	TRBV19	TRBD1	TRBJ1-1	TGTGCCAGCGGACAGGGGGTTACTGAAGCTTTCTTT	CASGQGVTEAFF
-	TRBV5-1	-	TRBJ2-7	TGCGCCAGCAGCTTGGCCACAGGGCTTGTACGGTACGAGCAGTACTTC	CASSLATGLVRYEQYF
-	TRBV18	-	TRBJ1-4	TGTGCCAGCTCACCACTTGGGGCAGGGGCAGAAAAACTGTTTTTT	CASSPLGAGAEKLFF
-	TRBV3-1/TRBV3-2	-	TRBJ2-3	TGTGCCAGCAGCCGGACTAACGGGGGAAATACGCAGTATTTT	CASSRTNGGNTQYF
-	TRBV5-1	-	TRBJ2-3	TGCGCCAGCAGCTGGCAGGGTCCAGATACGCAGTATTTT	CASSWQGPDTQYF
-	TRBV10-2	TRBD2	TRBJ2-1	TGCGCCAGCAGGCAACCGGGACTAGCGGGTTCGAATGAGCAGTTCTTC	CASRQPGLAGSNEQFF
-	TRBV11-2	-	TRBJ1-1	TGTGCCAGCAGCTTAGCCAGGGGTGGCACTGAAGCTTTCTTT	CASSLARGGTEAFF
few	TRBV7-8	-	TRBJ1-4	TGTGCCAGCAGCCCCGGCAGGGTTGCAACTAATGAAAAACTGTTTTTT	CASSPGRVATNEKLFF
-	TRBV27	-	TRBJ1-1	TGTGCCAGCCGATCCGGGACATTCAGACCCGAAGCTTTCTTT	CASRSGTFRPEAFF
-	TRBV28	TRBD1	TRBJ1-1	TGTGCCAGCAGCCTCGGACAGGGGGCTACTGAAGCTTTCTTT	CASSLGQGATEAFF
-	TRBV11-3	TRBD2	TRBJ2-7	TGTGCCAGCAGTTTTCGAAGCGGGAACTCCTACGAGCAGTACTTC	CASSFRSGNSYEQYF
-	TRBV12-5	TRBD1	TRBJ1-2	TGTGCTAGTGGTTTGGCGGGACAGGGGATTCTCTATGGCTACACCTTC	CASGLAGQGILYGYTF
-	TRBV30	-	TRBJ1-1	TGTGCCTGGAGGGCGGGCGGGCAAACGAACACTGAAGCTTTCTTT	CAWRAGGQTNTEAFF
-	TRBV6-5	-	TRBJ2-1	TGTGCCAGCAGTAATCGGGACAATTACAATGAGCAGTTCTTC	CASSNRDNYNEQFF
-	TRBV11-1	TRBD1	TRBJ2-7	TGTGCCAGCAGCTCCCGGGACAGGGGAGCCTACGAGCAGTACTTC	CASSSRDRGAYEQYF
-	TRBV27	TRBD1	TRBJ1-4	TGTGCCAGCAGCCGCAGGGGGGCGCCAAATGAAAAACTGTTTTTT	CASSRRGAPNEKLFF
-	TRBV28	TRBD1	TRBJ2-7	TGTGCCAGCAATGGACAGGGGAGGCAGTACTTC	CASNGQGRQYF
-	TRBV3-1/TRBV3-2	-	TRBJ1-3	TGTGCCAGCAGGGGGGCGTGGGGAAACACCATATATTTT	CASRGAWGNTIYF
-	TRBV7-2	-	TRBJ2-1	TGTGCCAGCAGCTTAACGTTTAGAGCTTCGAGCTCCTACAATGAGCAGTTCTTC	CASSLTFRASSSYNEQFF
-	TRBV30	TRBD1	TRBJ2-2	TGTGCCTGGAGCCCCGGGACAGGGGTGGGCGGGGAGCTGTTTTTT	CAWSPGTGVGGELFF
-	TRBV6-6	-	TRBJ1-2	TGTGCCAGCAGCCATCCCTGGGGGCAGGATGGCTACACCTTC	CASSHPWGQDGYTF